The present TCR beta chain was sequenced within a study of T cells in tuberculosis. Assay: immunoSEQ multiplex PCR; the TCRdb copy retains only in-frame clones and omits some. The sample contains about 35,000 clones, nearly 90% of which appear only once. This CDR3 spans 17 amino acids. V dropped 2 bases and J dropped 0; count of bases not matched to a gene: 8. In germline, CDR1 is LNHDA, CDR2 SQIVND (reference sequence). Time point described: new active TB diagnosis, blood taken before or within 7 days of starting treatment. The sequence was obtained from an adult with tuberculosis. The input for sequencing was PBMCs, taken at tuberculosis diagnosis. The chain uses TRBV19 and TRBJ2-3, with 7 bases matching TRBD2. The CDR3 reads CASSIPTAGSSTDTQYF. The CDR3 DNA sequence: TGTGCCAGTAGTATACCTACAGCGGGGAGTAGCACAGATACGCAGTATTTT.